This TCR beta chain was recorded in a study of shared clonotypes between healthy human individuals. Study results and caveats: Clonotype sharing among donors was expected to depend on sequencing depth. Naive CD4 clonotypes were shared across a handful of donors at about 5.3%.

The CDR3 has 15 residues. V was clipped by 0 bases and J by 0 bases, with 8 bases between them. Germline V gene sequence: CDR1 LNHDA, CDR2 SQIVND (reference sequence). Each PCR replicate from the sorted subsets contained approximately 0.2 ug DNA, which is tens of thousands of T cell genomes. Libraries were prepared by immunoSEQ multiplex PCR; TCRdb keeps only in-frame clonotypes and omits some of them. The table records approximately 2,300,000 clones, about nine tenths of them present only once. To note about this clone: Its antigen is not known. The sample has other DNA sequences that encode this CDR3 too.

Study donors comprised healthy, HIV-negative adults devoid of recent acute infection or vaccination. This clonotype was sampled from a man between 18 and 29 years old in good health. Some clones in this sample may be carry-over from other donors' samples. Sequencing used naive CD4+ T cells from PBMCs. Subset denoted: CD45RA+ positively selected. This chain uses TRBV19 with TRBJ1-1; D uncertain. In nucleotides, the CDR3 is TGTGCCAGTAGTATAGAGGGAGGCATGAACACTGAAGCTTTCTTT. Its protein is CASSIEGGMNTEAFF.